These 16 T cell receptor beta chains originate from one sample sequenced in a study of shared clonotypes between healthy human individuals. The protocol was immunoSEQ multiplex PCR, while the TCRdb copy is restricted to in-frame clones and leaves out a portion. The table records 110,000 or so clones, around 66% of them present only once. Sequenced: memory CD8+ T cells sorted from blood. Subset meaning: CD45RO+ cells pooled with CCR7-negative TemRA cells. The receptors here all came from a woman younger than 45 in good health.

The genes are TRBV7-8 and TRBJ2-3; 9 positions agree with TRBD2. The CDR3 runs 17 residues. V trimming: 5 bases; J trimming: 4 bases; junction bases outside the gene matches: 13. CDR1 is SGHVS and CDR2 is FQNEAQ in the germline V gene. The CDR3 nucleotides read TGTGCCAGCAGCCCAGTACTAGCGGGTTATCGGGCAGATACGCAGTATTTT. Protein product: CASSPVLAGYRADTQYF.

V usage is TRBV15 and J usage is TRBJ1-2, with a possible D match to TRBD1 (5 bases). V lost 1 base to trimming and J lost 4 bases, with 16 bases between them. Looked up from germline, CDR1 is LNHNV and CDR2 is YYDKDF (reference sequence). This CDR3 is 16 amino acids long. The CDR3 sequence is CATSRVRGEQVYGYTF. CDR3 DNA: TGTGCCACCAGCAGAGTAAGAGGAGAACAGGTCTATGGCTACACCTTC. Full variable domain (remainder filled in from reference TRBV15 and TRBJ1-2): DAMVIQNPRYQVTQFGKPVTLSCSQTLNHNVMYWYQQKSSQAPKLLFHYYDKDFNNEADTPDNFQSRRPNTSFCFLDIRSPGLGDTAMYLCATSRVRGEQVYGYTFGSGTRLTVV.

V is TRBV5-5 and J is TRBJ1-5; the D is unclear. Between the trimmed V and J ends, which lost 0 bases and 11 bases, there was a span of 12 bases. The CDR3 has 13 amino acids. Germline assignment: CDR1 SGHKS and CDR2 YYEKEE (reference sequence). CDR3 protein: CASSLGEVGSQHF. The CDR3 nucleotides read TGTGCCAGCAGCTTGGGGGAGGTGGGGTCCCAGCATTTT.

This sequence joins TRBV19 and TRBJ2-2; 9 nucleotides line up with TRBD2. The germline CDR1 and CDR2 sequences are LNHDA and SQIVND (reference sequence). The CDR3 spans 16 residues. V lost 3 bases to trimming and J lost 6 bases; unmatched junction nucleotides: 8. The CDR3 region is CASSISASGMAGELFF. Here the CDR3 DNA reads TGTGCCAGTAGTATTTCCGCTAGCGGGATGGCCGGGGAGCTGTTTTTT.

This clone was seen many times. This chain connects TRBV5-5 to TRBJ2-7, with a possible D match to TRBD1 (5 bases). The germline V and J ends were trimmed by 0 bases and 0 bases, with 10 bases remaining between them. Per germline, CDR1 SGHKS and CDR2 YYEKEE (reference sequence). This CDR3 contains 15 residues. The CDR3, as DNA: TGTGCCAGCAGCTTGGGCTCAGGGCCCTCCTACGAGCAGTACTTC. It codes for CASSLGSGPSYEQYF.

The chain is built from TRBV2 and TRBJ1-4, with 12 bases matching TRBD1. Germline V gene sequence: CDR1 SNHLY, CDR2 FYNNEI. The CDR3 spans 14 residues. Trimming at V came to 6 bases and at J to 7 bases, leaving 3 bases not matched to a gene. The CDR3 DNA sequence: TGTGCCAGCAGCTGGGACAGGGGGCGTGAAAAACTGTTTTTT. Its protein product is CASSWDRGREKLFF. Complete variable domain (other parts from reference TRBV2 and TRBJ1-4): EPEVTQTPSHQVTQMGQEVILRCVPISNHLYFYWYRQILGQKVEFLVSFYNNEISEKSEIFDDQFSVERPDGSNFTLKIRSTKLEDSAMYFCASSWDRGREKLFFGSGTQLSVL.

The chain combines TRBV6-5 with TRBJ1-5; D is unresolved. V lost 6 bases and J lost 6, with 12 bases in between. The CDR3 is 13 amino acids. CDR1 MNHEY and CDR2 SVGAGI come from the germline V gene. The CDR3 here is CASSPLGFQPQHF. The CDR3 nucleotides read TGTGCCAGCAGCCCCCTCGGGTTTCAGCCCCAGCATTTT.

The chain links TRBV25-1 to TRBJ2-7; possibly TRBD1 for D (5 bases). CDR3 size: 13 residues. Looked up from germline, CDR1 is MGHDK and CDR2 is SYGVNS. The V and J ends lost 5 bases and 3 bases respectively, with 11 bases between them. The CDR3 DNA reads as TGTGCCAGCAGTATCTTCACAGGCTACGAGCAGTACTTC. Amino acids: CASSIFTGYEQYF.

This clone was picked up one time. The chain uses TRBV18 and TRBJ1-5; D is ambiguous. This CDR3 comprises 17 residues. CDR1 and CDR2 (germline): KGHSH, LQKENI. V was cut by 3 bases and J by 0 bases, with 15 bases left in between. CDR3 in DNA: TGTGCCAGCTCACCGTGGTACAGACCATATAGCAATCAGCCCCAGCATTTT. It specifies CASSPWYRPYSNQPQHF.

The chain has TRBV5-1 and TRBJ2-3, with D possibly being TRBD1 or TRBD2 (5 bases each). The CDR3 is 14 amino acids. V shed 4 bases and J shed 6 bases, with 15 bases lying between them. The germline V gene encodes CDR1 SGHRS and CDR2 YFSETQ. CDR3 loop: CASSPGHEGDTQYF. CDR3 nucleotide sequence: TGCGCCAGCAGCCCGGGCCATGAGGGGGATACGCAGTATTTT.

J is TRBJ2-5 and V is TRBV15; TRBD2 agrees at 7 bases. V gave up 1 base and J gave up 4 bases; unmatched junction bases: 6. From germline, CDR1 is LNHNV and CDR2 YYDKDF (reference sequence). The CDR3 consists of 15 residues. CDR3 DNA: TGTGCCACCAGCAGAGTTGCGGGAGCGGGAGAGACCCAGTACTTC. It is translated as CATSRVAGAGETQYF. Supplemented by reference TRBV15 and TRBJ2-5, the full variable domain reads DAMVIQNPRYQVTQFGKPVTLSCSQTLNHNVMYWYQQKSSQAPKLLFHYYDKDFNNEADTPDNFQSRRPNTSFCFLDIRSPGLGDTAMYLCATSRVAGAGETQYFGPGTRLLVL.

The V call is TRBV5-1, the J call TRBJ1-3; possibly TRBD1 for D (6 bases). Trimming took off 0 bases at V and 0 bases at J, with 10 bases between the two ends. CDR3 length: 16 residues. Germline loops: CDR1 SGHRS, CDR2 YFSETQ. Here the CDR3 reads CASSLETGTSGNTIYF. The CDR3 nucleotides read TGCGCCAGCAGCTTGGAGACAGGCACCTCTGGAAACACCATATATTTT.

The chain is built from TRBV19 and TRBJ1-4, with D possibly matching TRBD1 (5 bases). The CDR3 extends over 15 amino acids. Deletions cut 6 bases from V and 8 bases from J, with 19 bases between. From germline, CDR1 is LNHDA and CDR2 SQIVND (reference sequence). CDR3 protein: CASRDTGGVREKLFF. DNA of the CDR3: TGTGCCAGTAGAGATACAGGAGGAGTGCGCGAAAAACTGTTTTTT.

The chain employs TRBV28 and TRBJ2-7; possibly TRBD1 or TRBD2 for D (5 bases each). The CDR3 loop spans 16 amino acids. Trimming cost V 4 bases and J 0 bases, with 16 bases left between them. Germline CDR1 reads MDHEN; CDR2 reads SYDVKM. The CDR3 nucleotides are TGTGCCAGCAGTTCCCCCAGGGACGCAGGCTCCTACGAGCAGTACTTC. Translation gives CASSSPRDAGSYEQYF.

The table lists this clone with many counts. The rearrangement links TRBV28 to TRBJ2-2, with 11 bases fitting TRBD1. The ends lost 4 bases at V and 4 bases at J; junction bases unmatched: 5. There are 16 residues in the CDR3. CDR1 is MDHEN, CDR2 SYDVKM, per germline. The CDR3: CASSYLGTGGTGELFF. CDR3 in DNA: TGTGCCAGCAGTTACCTCGGGACAGGGGGCACCGGGGAGCTGTTTTTT. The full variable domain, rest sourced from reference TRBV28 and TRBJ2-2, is DVKVTQSSRYLVKRTGEKVFLECVQDMDHENMFWYRQDPGLGLRLIYFSYDVKMKEKGDIPEGYSVSREKKERFSLILESASTNQTSMYLCASSYLGTGGTGELFFGEGSRLTVL.

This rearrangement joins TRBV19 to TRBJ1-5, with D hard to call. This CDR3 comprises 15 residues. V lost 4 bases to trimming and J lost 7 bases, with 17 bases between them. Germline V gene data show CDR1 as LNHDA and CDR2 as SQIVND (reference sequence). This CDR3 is CASSTTGRGRQPQHF. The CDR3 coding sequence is TGTGCCAGTAGTACCACCGGACGGGGAAGGCAGCCCCAGCATTTT.